The 5 T cell receptor beta chains given below trace back to one sample, sequenced in a study of blood T cell repertoires in COVID-19. Sequencing used immunoSEQ multiplex PCR; TCRdb keeps in-frame clones, though not all of them. Of more than 450,000 clones detected, 87% appear once; the ten largest clones hold under 0.85%. The specimen was PBMCs or T cells enriched from blood (not recorded which). These receptors were taken from a woman younger than 35 who had recovered from COVID-19.

V gene TRBV5-6 combines with J gene TRBJ1-3; D gene uncertain. This CDR3 is 17 amino acids long. With 3 bases removed from V and 0 bases from J, the gap between germline ends came to 16 bases. Germline V gene sequence: CDR1 SGHDT, CDR2 YYEEEE. The CDR3 spells CASSSPLGRRSGNTIYF. The CDR3 bases are TGTGCCAGCAGCTCCCCCCTTGGCCGTCGCTCTGGAAACACCATATATTTT.

This chain joins TRBV3-1 (or the pseudogene TRBV3-2) and TRBJ2-1, with TRBD2 identical over 9 bases. The junction had 6 bases not matched to a gene; V was cut back by 5 bases and J by 7 bases. CDR1 and CDR2 from the germline V gene are LGHDT and YNNKEL (reference sequence). This CDR3 has 14 residues. Here the CDR3 DNA reads TGTGCCAGCAGCTCGGCGGGGGGGCCAAATGAGCAGTTCTTC. Protein: CASSSAGGPNEQFF.

This clone came up a few times. This chain joins TRBV3-1 (or the pseudogene TRBV3-2) and TRBJ2-1; 8 positions agree with TRBD2. After removal of 5 bases from V and 9 bases from J, the junction contained 9 bases not matched to a gene. The CDR3 length is 14 residues. Germline V gene sequence: CDR1 LGHDT, CDR2 YNNKEL (reference sequence). This CDR3 reads CASSFGLAPGEQFF. CDR3 nucleotide sequence: TGTGCCAGCAGCTTCGGACTAGCTCCAGGTGAGCAGTTCTTC.

J is TRBJ1-2 and V is TRBV30; 10 nucleotides match TRBD1. This CDR3 has 13 amino acids. Germline V gene data show CDR1 as GTSNPN and CDR2 as SVGIG (reference sequence). The J segment lost 8 bases and the V segment lost 2 bases, leaving 5 bases of the junction unmatched. The CDR3 nucleotides read TGTGCCTGGAGTTTAGACAGGGGGCAGGGCTACACCTTC. Protein: CAWSLDRGQGYTF.

The genes are TRBV30 and TRBJ2-5; 15 bases align to TRBD2. Germline CDR1 and CDR2: GTSNPN and SVGIG (reference sequence). The V gene end was trimmed by 0 bases and the J gene end by 2 bases; junction bases not matched to a gene: 1. This CDR3 contains 16 residues. For the CDR3, the DNA is TGTGCCTGGAGTGTAGGACTAGCGGGGGGGCAAGAGACCCAGTACTTC. Encoded protein: CAWSVGLAGGQETQYF.